The T cell receptor beta chain under discussion was sequenced for a study of blood T cell repertoires in COVID-19. Overall study context: The origin of the acute and convalescent COVID-19 samples was the United States, Italy and Spain. Sources were T cells, B-cell-depleted T cells, or PBMCs; the material itself was cDNA or gDNA.

In the authors' methods: Scientists estimated how many nucleated cells there were by amplifying reference gene primers. Data came from immunoSEQ multiplex PCR; TCRdb stores just in-frame clones and leaves some out. V and J calls and clone size come straight from that table; D and trimming were deduced from the DNA. The sample includes about 240,000 clones, 75% to 85% seen only once; the top ten take roughly 12%. Germline assignment: CDR1 LGHDT and CDR2 YNNKEL (reference sequence). CDR3 length: 13 residues. V was clipped by 1 base and J by 9 bases, with 13 bases between them. Sequencing used peripheral blood. The chain carries TRBV3-1 (or the pseudogene TRBV3-2) and TRBJ2-7, with D uncertain. The receptor's source is a woman aged 55-69 years with active or convalescent COVID-19. CDR3 region: CASSQGPPPGQYF. CDR3 coding DNA: TGTGCCAGCAGCCAAGGGCCTCCACCAGGGCAGTACTTC.